These 23 T cell receptor beta chains were all obtained from the same sample, sequenced in a study of cytomegalovirus exposure and HLA in healthy donors. The PCR made use of 60 Vbeta and 13 Jbeta primers. The data were produced by immunoSEQ multiplex PCR, yet TCRdb's version contains in-frame clones alone and is incomplete. Found here are 70,000 to 80,000 clones; the top ten clones hold roughly 2.6%. The material sequenced was PBMCs. These receptor sequences come from a man between 40 and 49 years old in good health and CMV-seronegative.

The rearrangement uses TRBV30 and TRBJ1-2; tentative D call: TRBD1 (5 bases). Trimming cost V 0 bases and J 7 bases, with 18 bases left between them. CDR3 length equals 15 residues. Germline V gene sequence: CDR1 GTSNPN, CDR2 SVGIG (reference sequence). This CDR3 reads CAWSVIRDGGGGYTF. The CDR3 nucleotides read TGTGCCTGGAGTGTAATCCGGGACGGGGGTGGTGGCTACACCTTC.

The CDR3 region is CATSGGLEVFYEQYF. In DNA, the CDR3 is TGTGCCACTTCCGGGGGACTAGAAGTTTTCTACGAGCAGTACTTC. This chain links TRBV25-1 with TRBJ2-7, with 8 bases fitting TRBD2. CDR1 is MGHDK and CDR2 is SYGVNS in the germline V gene. The CDR3 length is 15 residues. V dropped 10 bases and J dropped 3; count of bases not matched to a gene: 14.

This chain joins TRBV6-1 and TRBJ2-5, with 9 bases matching TRBD1. After removal of 3 bases from V and 1 base from J, the junction contained 3 bases not matched to a gene. The CDR3 runs 15 residues. CDR1 and CDR2 (germline): MNHNS, SASEGT. CDR3 DNA sequence: TGTGCCAGCAGTGAGACAGGGGGAGCCCAAGAGACCCAGTACTTC. Translated, it gives CASSETGGAQETQYF.

The CDR3 DNA sequence: TGTGCCAGCTCACCCAACACCGGACAGGGGGCGCAAGGCAGGAGACGGGGTCGTGAAAAACTGTTTTTT. Protein sequence: CASSPNTGQGAQGRRRGREKLFF. The chain links TRBV18 to TRBJ1-4, with 11 bases identical to TRBD1. From germline, CDR1 is KGHSH and CDR2 LQKENI. Losses at the gene ends were 3 bases for V and 7 bases for J; bases not matched to a gene: 28. This CDR3 is built from 23 residues.

J is TRBJ2-1 and V is TRBV9, with 7 bases identical to TRBD1. The V and J ends lost 2 bases and 12 bases, in that order; junction bases with no gene match: 14. The CDR3 covers 15 residues. Germline lookup yields CDR1 SGDLS and CDR2 YYNGEE. For the CDR3, the DNA is TGTGCCAGCAGCGTGAGCAGGGACAGCTTTCGGTCGCAGTTCTTC. This encodes CASSVSRDSFRSQFF.

This chain connects TRBV6-5 to TRBJ2-7; 8 bases line up with TRBD1. Germline trimming cut 7 bases from V and 6 bases from J; bases unmatched to any gene: 11. Germline V lookup: CDR1 MNHEY, CDR2 SVGAGI. The CDR3 sequence is 14 residues long. DNA for the CDR3: TGTGCCAGCAATCAGGGGGCAGGGAGAGGCGAGCAGTACTTC. Translating gives CASNQGAGRGEQYF.

The rearrangement uses TRBV27 and TRBJ2-7, with TRBD2 matching 11 bases. Losses at the gene ends were 7 bases for V and 6 bases for J; bases not matched to a gene: 8. The CDR3 runs to 14 residues. Germline V gene sequence: CDR1 MNHEY, CDR2 SMNVEV (reference sequence). CDR3 in DNA: TGTGCCAGCACCGCACTAGCGGGGGCTGGCGAGCAGTACTTC. This codes for CASTALAGAGEQYF.

V usage is TRBV6-1 and J usage is TRBJ2-7; D possibly corresponds to TRBD1 (6 bases). CDR3 length equals 15 residues. Germline values: CDR1 MNHNS, CDR2 SASEGT. The ends were cut back, 6 bases at V and 3 bases at J, with 18 bases in the middle. CDR3 amino acids: CASSPNSGHRYEQYF. CDR3 bases: TGTGCCAGCAGCCCAAATTCGGGACACCGCTACGAGCAGTACTTC.

This chain connects TRBV30 to TRBJ2-5, with a possible D match to TRBD2 (5 bases). The CDR3 extends over 12 amino acids. V lost 5 bases and J 5 bases, leaving 12 bases between the germline ends. Germline V gene lookup returns CDR1 GTSNPN and CDR2 SVGIG (reference sequence). CDR3 region: CAWASPSETQYF. DNA of the CDR3: TGTGCCTGGGCTAGCCCTTCTGAGACCCAGTACTTC.

CDR3 sequence: CASSPSWNTEAFF. CDR3 bases: TGTGCCAGCAGCCCGTCCTGGAACACTGAAGCTTTCTTT. This chain uses TRBV5-4 with TRBJ1-1; D is unclear. Germline CDR1 SGHNT, CDR2 YYREEE (reference sequence). This CDR3 has 13 residues. Trimming left V 4 bases short and J 1 base short, with 8 bases between.

The chain links TRBV5-1 to TRBJ2-5; D not resolved. The CDR3 covers 15 residues. Germline V gene data show CDR1 as SGHRS and CDR2 as YFSETQ. V was shortened by 2 bases and J by 2 bases, with 13 bases between the two germline ends. CDR3 bases: TGCGCCAGCAGCTTAATAGACGGAGCGCAAGAGACCCAGTACTTC. Translated: CASSLIDGAQETQYF.

V gene TRBV6-5 combines with J gene TRBJ1-2; tentatively, D is TRBD1 (6 bases). The V end lost 7 bases, the J end lost 4 bases, and 13 bases lay between the germline ends. CDR1 is MNHEY and CDR2 is SVGAGI in the germline V gene. The CDR3 extends over 13 amino acids. The CDR3 loop reads CASNPGQPYGYTF. In nucleotides, the CDR3 is TGTGCCAGCAACCCCGGACAGCCCTATGGCTACACCTTC.

The CDR3 coding sequence is TGTGCCAGCATCCTGGGGCGCCAGGGGGCTTCGGATGAGCAGTTCTTC. Amino acids: CASILGRQGASDEQFF. The chain couples TRBV9 to TRBJ2-1; 8 bases line up with TRBD1. The CDR3 spans 16 residues. Germline lookup yields CDR1 SGDLS and CDR2 YYNGEE. With V trimmed by 6 bases and J by 8 bases, 16 bases remained unmatched.

This chain uses TRBV2 with TRBJ1-6; 10 nucleotides line up with TRBD1. The CDR3 sequence is 15 residues long. Germline lookup yields CDR1 SNHLY and CDR2 FYNNEI. V shed 2 bases, J shed 7 bases, and the junction held 2 bases outside the gene matches. The CDR3 nucleotides read TGTGCCAGCAGTGAACTGGGACAGGGGAATTCACCCCTCCACTTT. This codes for CASSELGQGNSPLHF. The entire variable domain, with the rest obtained from reference TRBV2 and TRBJ1-6, is as follows: EPEVTQTPSHQVTQMGQEVILRCVPISNHLYFYWYRQILGQKVEFLVSFYNNEISEKSEIFDDQFSVERPDGSNFTLKIRSTKLEDSAMYFCASSELGQGNSPLHFGNGTRLTVT.

The rearrangement joins TRBV10-3 to TRBJ1-3; 11 nucleotides agree with TRBD1. Germline V CDR1 and CDR2: ENHRY, SYGVKD. Unmatched junction bases numbered 8, after V lost 6 bases and J lost 1 base. The CDR3 spans 17 residues. Here the CDR3 reads CAIRQTGQGASGNTIYF. DNA of the CDR3: TGTGCCATCAGGCAAACTGGACAGGGGGCGTCTGGAAACACCATATATTTT.

The chain links TRBV6-6 to TRBJ1-4, with 8 bases that match TRBD1. The CDR3 is made up of 13 amino acids. Germline CDR1 and CDR2: MNHNY and SVGAGI (reference sequence). J lost 6 bases, V lost 6 bases, and 3 bases had no gene match. CDR3: CASRRQGYEKLFF. The CDR3 nucleotides read TGTGCCAGCAGGAGACAGGGGTATGAAAAACTGTTTTTT.

This sequence joins TRBV18 and TRBJ2-3, with 12 positions matching TRBD1. J lost 1 base, V lost 3 bases, and 2 bases had no gene match. CDR3 length: 16 amino acids. In germline, CDR1 is KGHSH, CDR2 LQKENI. The CDR3 region has the DNA TGTGCCAGCTCACCCGGGACAGGGGGCCGCACAGATACGCAGTATTTT. Amino acids: CASSPGTGGRTDTQYF.

The chain couples TRBV10-1 to TRBJ2-5, with TRBD1 identical over 9 bases. The CDR3 loop spans 16 amino acids. CDR1 and CDR2 (germline): WNHNN, SYGVQD (reference sequence). J was trimmed by 5 bases and V by 4 bases; bases with no gene match: 11. The CDR3 sequence is CASSGPGTGPGETQYF. The CDR3 nucleotides read TGCGCCAGCAGTGGACCCGGGACAGGGCCAGGGGAGACCCAGTACTTC.

The rearrangement joins TRBV7-9 to TRBJ2-1; weak D call: TRBD1 (6 bases). V was shortened by 1 base and J by 4 bases, with 14 bases between the two germline ends. The CDR3 covers 16 residues. The germline gives CDR1 SEHNR, CDR2 FQNEAQ (reference sequence). The CDR3 loop reads CASSLVRRGGYNEQFF. The CDR3 DNA sequence: TGTGCCAGCAGCTTAGTTAGGAGAGGGGGTTACAATGAGCAGTTCTTC. Full variable domain (outside the CDR3, taken from reference TRBV7-9 and TRBJ2-1): DTGVSQNPRHKITKRGQNVTFRCDPISEHNRLYWYRQTLGQGPEFLTYFQNEAQLEKSRLLSDRFSAERPKGSFSTLEIQRTEQGDSAMYLCASSLVRRGGYNEQFFGPGTRLTVL.

V and J are TRBV28 and TRBJ1-2; no reliable D call. Trimming cost V 6 bases and J 8 bases, with 19 bases left between them. The CDR3 totals 14 residues. Germline loops: CDR1 MDHEN, CDR2 SYDVKM. The CDR3 nucleotides are TGTGCCAGCAGCCCTGGACGTCACGGAGGGGGCTACACCTTC. This encodes CASSPGRHGGGYTF.

The chain recombines TRBV29-1 with TRBJ1-2; no reliable D call. V was shortened by 4 bases and J by 6 bases, with 12 bases between the two germline ends. The germline V gene encodes CDR1 SQVTM and CDR2 ANQGSEA. CDR3 size: 12 residues. The CDR3 DNA reads TGCAGCGTTGTACGAGGTGGAAATGGCTACACCTTC. As protein: CSVVRGGNGYTF.

The chain combines TRBV6-6 with TRBJ2-5; the D gene could be TRBD1 or TRBD2 (5 bases each). The CDR3 totals 13 residues. Between the trimmed V and J ends, which lost 6 bases and 3 bases, there was a span of 11 bases. CDR1 MNHNY and CDR2 SVGAGI come from the germline V gene (reference sequence). CDR3 in DNA: TGTGCCAGCAGCTACGGGGCAAAAGAGACCCAGTACTTC. Protein product: CASSYGAKETQYF.

This sequence joins TRBV4-2 and TRBJ2-1; 15 bases map to TRBD2. Germline assignment: CDR1 LGHNA and CDR2 YNFKEQ. The CDR3 sequence is 17 residues long. The V gene end was trimmed by 1 base and the J gene end by 9 bases; junction bases not matched to a gene: 7. Here the CDR3 reads CASSQGGTSGGRGEQFF. CDR3 DNA: TGTGCCAGCAGCCAAGGAGGGACTAGCGGGGGGCGGGGTGAGCAGTTCTTC.